This is a list of T cell receptor beta chains from one sample in a study of cytomegalovirus exposure and HLA in healthy donors. Profiling relied on immunoSEQ multiplex PCR, and the TCRdb table lists in-frame clones only, not all of them. The data contain over 150,000 clones, 79% of them singletons. The source material was PBMCs. The receptor set was obtained from a girl aged 10 to 17 in good health and CMV-seropositive. Each CDR3 is given with its conserved first and last residue.

>TRBV6-6|TRBJ1-6
CASSYGQLNSPLHF
>TRBV5-1|TRBJ1-2
CASSLGGGENYGYTF
>TRBV5-8|TRBJ1-3
CASSLMGGGTIYF
>TRBV30|TRBJ1-1
CAQQTGMNTEAFF
>TRBV21-1|TRBJ2-3
CASSKEGSGGDTDTQYF
>TRBV5-5|TRBJ1-5
CASSLEQGLPQHF
>TRBV11-3|TRBJ1-2
CASSQATGLGYTF
>TRBV6-5|TRBJ2-7
CASSSTGTYEQYF
>TRBV6-5|TRBJ1-5
CASSYGGGNQPQHF
>TRBV30|TRBJ1-2
CAWIDGAYYGYTF
>TRBV7-9|TRBJ1-6
CASSLGQGIGNSPLHF
>TRBV6-1|TRBJ2-5
CASSDSGTGKETQYF
>TRBV6-1|TRBJ2-2
CASSRVANTGELFF
>TRBV6-5|TRBJ1-1
CASSYSPTGEAFF
>TRBV5-1|TRBJ2-3
CASSPLGTSVPDTQYF
>TRBV29-1|TRBJ1-1
CSVWTGRNTEAFF
>TRBV10-2|TRBJ2-1
CASSDAGEYNEQFF
>TRBV9|TRBJ2-7
CASSPGTSGGAGYEQYF
>TRBV6-1|TRBJ2-2
CATRGMQDTGELFF
>TRBV15|TRBJ1-6
CATSRDRVSYSPLHF
>TRBV2|TRBJ2-7
CASSVQGASYEQYF
>TRBV20-1|TRBJ2-5
CSAGQVETQYF
>TRBV5-1|TRBJ2-7
CASSYSSGTGAYEQYF
>TRBV5-1|TRBJ1-5
CASSLGQGHQPQHF
>TRBV2|TRBJ2-7
CASTMPTQGTTYEQYF
>TRBV7-2|TRBJ2-7
CASSSGQSYEQYF
>TRBV4-3|TRBJ1-2
CASSQDRLGGYTF
>TRBV27|TRBJ1-2
CASSPELGGSYGYTF
>TRBV6-5|TRBJ2-7
CASSNLAGVTEQYF
>TRBV9|TRBJ2-5
CASSVSQGETQYF
>TRBV19|TRBJ2-2
CASSGQGTGELFF
>TRBV5-5|TRBJ2-3
CASSLGSSGGTDTQYF
>TRBV2|TRBJ1-3
CASSSWDRPRGDNTIYF
>TRBV4-1|TRBJ2-3
CASSQEDRGSPSTDTQYF
>TRBV4-2|TRBJ2-2
CASSLTSGGPTGELFF
>TRBV9|TRBJ2-3
CASSVDHSSSTDTQYF
>TRBV5-1|TRBJ2-7
CASSPGLEREQYF
>TRBV4-1|TRBJ1-5
CASSLQGGGQKNQPQHF
>TRBV6-1|TRBJ1-6
CASRRRTDYNSPLHF
>TRBV27|TRBJ2-7
CASSLTLAYEQYF
>TRBV6-6|TRBJ1-1
CASSYSDRGTEAFF
>TRBV28|TRBJ2-2
CASSFSGSGELFF
>TRBV6-5|TRBJ2-4
CASSTDTAKNIQYF
>TRBV25-1|TRBJ1-2
CASSDTGDFYGYTF
>TRBV6-1|TRBJ2-3
CASSEEAGGPDTQYF
>TRBV4-1|TRBJ2-1
CASSQPGTLYNEQFF